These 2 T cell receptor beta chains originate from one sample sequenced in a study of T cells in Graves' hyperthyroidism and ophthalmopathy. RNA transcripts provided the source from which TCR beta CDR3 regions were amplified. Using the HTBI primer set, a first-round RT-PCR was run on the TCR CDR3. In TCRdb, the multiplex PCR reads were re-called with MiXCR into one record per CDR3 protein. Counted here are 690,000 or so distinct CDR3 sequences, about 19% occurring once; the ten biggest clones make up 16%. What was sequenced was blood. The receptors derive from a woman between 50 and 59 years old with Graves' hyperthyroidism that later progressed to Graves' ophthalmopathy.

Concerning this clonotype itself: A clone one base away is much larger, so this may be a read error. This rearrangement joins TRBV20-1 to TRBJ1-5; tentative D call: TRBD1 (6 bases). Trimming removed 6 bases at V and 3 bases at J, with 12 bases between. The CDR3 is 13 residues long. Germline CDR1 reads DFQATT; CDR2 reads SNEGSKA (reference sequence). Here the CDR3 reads CSAGPGANQPQHF. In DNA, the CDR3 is TGCAGTGCAGGGCCAGGGGCCAATCAGCCCCAGCATTTT.

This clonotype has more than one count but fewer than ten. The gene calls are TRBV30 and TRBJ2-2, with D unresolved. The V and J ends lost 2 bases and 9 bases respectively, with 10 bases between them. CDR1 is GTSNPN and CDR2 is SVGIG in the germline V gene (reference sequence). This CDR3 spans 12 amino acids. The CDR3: CAWSTQHRELFF. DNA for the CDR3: TGTGCCTGGAGTACCCAACACCGGGAGCTGTTTTTT.